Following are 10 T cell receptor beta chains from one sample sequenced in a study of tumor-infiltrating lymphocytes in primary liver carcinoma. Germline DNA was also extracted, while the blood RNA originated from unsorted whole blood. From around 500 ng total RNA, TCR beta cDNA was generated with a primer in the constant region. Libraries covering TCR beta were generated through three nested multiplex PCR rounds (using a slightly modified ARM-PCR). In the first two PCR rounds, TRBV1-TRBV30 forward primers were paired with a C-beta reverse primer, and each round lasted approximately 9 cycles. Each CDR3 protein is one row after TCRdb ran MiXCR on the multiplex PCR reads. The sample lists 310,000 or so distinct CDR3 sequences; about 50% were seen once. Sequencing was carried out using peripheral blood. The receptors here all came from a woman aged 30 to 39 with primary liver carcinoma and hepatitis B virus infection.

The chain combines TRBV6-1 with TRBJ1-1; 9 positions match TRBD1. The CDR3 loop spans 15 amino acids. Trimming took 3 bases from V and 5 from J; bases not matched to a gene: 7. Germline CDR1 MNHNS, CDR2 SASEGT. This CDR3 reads CASSDSRTGETEAFF. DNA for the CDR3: TGTGCCAGCAGTGATAGTAGGACAGGGGAAACTGAAGCTTTCTTT.

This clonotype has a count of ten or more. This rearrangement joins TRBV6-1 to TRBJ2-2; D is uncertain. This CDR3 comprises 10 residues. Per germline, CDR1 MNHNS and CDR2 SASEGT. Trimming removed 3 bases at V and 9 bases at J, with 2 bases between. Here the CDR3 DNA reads TGTGCCAGCAGTGACTGGGAGCTGTTTTTT. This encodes CASSDWELFF.

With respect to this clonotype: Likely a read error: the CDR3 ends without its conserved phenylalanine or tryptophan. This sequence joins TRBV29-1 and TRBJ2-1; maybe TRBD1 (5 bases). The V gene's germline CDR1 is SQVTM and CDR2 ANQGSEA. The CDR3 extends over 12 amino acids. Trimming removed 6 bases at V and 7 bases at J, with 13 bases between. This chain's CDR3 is CSVRQGKNEQFL. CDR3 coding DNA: TGCAGCGTGAGGCAGGGAAAGAATGAGCAGTTCCTC.

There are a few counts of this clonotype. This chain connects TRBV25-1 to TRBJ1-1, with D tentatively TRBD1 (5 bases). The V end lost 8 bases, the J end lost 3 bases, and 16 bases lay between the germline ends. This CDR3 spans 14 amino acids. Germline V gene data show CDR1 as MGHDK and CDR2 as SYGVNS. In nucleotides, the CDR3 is TGTGCCAGCGGAGGTAAGGGGAAGGACACTGAAGCTTTCTTT. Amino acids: CASGGKGKDTEAFF.

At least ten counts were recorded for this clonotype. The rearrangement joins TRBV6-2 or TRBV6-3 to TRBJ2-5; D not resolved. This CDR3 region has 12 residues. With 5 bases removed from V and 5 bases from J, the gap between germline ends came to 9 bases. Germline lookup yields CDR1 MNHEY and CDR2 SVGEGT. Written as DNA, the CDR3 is TGTGCCAGCAGTCCGGCGGAGGAGACCCAGTACTTC. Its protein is CASSPAEETQYF.

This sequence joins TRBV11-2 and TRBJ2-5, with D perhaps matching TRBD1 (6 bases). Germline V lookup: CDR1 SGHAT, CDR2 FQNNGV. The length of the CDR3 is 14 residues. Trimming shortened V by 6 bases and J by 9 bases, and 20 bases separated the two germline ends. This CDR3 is CASSQGLNQAAQYF. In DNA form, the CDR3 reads TGTGCCAGCAGTCAGGGGCTTAACCAAGCGGCCCAGTACTTC.

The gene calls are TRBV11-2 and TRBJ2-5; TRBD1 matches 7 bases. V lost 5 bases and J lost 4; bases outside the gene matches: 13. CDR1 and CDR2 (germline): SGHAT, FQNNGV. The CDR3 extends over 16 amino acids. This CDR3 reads CASSPQRGTAIETQYF. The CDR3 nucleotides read TGTGCCAGCAGCCCACAAAGGGGGACAGCTATAGAGACCCAGTACTTC.

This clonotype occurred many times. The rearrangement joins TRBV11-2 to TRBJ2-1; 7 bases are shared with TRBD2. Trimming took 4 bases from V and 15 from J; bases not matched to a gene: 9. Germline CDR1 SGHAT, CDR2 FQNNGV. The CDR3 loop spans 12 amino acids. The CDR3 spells CASSSLPGLRFF. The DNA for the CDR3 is TGTGCCAGCAGCTCCCTACCGGGACTACGGTTCTTC.

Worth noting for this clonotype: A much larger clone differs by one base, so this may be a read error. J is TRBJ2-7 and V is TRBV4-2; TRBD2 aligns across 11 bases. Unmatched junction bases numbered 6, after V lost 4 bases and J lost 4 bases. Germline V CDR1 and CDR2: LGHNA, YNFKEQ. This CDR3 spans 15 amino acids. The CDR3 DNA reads TGTGCCAGCAGCCTCCTAGCGGGAGGAGGTTACGAGCAGTACTTC. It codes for CASSLLAGGGYEQYF.

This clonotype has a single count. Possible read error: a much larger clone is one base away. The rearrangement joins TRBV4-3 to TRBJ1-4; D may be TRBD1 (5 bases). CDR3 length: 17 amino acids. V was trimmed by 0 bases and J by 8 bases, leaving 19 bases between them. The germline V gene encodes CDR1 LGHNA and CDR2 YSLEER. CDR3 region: CASSQEPVGAVEEKLFF. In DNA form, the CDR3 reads TGCGCCAGCAGCCAAGAACCAGTTGGGGCCGTAGAGGAAAAACTGTTTTTT.